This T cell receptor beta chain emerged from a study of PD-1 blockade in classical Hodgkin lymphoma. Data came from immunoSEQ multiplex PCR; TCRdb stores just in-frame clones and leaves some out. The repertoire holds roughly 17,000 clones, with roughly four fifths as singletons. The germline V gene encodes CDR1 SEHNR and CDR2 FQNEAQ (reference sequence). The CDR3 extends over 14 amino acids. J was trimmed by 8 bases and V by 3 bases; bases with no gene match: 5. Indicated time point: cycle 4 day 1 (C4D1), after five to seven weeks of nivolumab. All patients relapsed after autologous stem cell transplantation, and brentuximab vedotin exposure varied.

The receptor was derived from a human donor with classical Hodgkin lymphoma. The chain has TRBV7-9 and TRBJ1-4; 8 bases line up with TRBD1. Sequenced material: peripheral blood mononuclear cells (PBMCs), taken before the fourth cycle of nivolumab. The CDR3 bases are TGTGCCAGCAGCTTCCGGACAGGGCAGGAAAAACTGTTTTTT. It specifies CASSFRTGQEKLFF.